The text below deals with one T cell receptor (beta chain). In the original processing: It was from reference gene primer amplification that nucleated cell counts were estimated. Generated by immunoSEQ multiplex PCR, the TCRdb table keeps only in-frame clones and is missing some. V and J calls and clone size follow that table, whereas D and trimming were derived from the DNA. The table has about 300,000 clones, approximately 90% seen once. This entry comes from a study of blood T cell repertoires in COVID-19. At the level of the study: Spain, Italy and the United States supplied samples that represented acute and convalescent COVID-19.

CDR3 length: 15 amino acids. Germline V gene data show CDR1 as SGHTA and CDR2 as FQGNSA. V lost 8 bases to trimming and J lost 3 bases, with 17 bases between them. The sequence came from a woman aged 25 to 39 with COVID-19, enrolled during active disease. The chain has TRBV7-2 and TRBJ2-1; weak D call: TRBD1 (6 bases). The sample taken for sequencing was peripheral blood. In DNA form, the CDR3 reads TGTGCCAGCGCGCCCGTGGGGGCCATCTACAATGAGCAGTTCTTC. Translated: CASAPVGAIYNEQFF.